These T cell receptor beta chains were read from a single sample in a study of blood T cell repertoires in COVID-19. Clones were sequenced by immunoSEQ multiplex PCR, and TCRdb holds only the in-frame ones, with some missing. The sample comprises 78,000 or so clones, around 80% of which are singletons, and roughly 12% rests with the top ten. Material for sequencing was peripheral blood. These TCRs come from an elderly man with acute or convalescent COVID-19. Both conserved end residues are part of each CDR3. A D gene is named only where the DNA matches it firmly. Not all rows give a size; the values are once, few, many and, for expanded clones, a class.

>TRBV25-1|TRBJ1-4|once|15|.
CASSEGGATNEKLFF
TGTGCCAGCAGTGAAGGCGGAGCAACTAATGAAAAACTGTTTTTT
>TRBV13|TRBJ2-4|.|14|.
CASSGFWGRNIQYF
TGTGCCAGCAGCGGTTTCTGGGGGAGGAACATTCAGTACTTC
>TRBV7-7|TRBJ2-7|.|13|TRBD2
CASSPGGGGEQYF
TGTGCTAGCAGCCCTGGGGGGGGTGGCGAGCAGTACTTC
>TRBV19|TRBJ1-5|.|13|TRBD1
CASSTQGAQPQHF
TGTGCCAGTAGTACACAGGGGGCTCAGCCCCAGCATTTT
>TRBV2|TRBJ2-1|.|14|.
CASSPLLGGDEQFF
TGTGCCAGCAGCCCCCTCCTAGGGGGGGATGAGCAGTTCTTC
>TRBV6-5|TRBJ1-2|few|15|TRBD1
CASGTRDREPYGYTF
TGTGCCAGCGGGACCCGGGACAGGGAACCCTATGGCTACACCTTC
>TRBV7-9|TRBJ1-2|.|15|.
CASSPPGQIYYGYTF
TGTGCCAGCAGCCCGCCCGGACAGATCTACTATGGCTACACCTTC
>TRBV19|TRBJ2-2|.|14|.
CASTSPPDTGELFF
TGTGCCAGTACCTCGCCCCCAGACACCGGGGAGCTGTTTTTT
>TRBV18|TRBJ1-1|.|19|TRBD1
CASSPPLAGQGRKNTEAFF
TGTGCCAGCTCACCACCGCTGGCGGGACAGGGAAGGAAGAACACTGAAGCTTTCTTT
>TRBV14|TRBJ2-7|.|14|.
CASSPGTSSYEQYF
TGTGCCAGCAGCCCCGGGACAAGCTCCTACGAGCAGTACTTC
>TRBV6-2/TRBV6-3|TRBJ1-3|.|16|.
CASSYSDYRSGNTIYF
TGTGCCAGCAGTTACTCCGATTACAGGTCTGGAAACACCATATATTTT
>TRBV18|TRBJ1-5|.|15|.
CASSPTITSNQPQHF
TGTGCCAGCTCACCTACTATTACTAGCAATCAGCCCCAGCATTTT
>TRBV6-5|TRBJ1-5|.|12|.
CASSSQNQPQHF
TGTGCCAGCAGCTCACAAAATCAGCCCCAGCATTTT
>TRBV5-6|TRBJ2-3|.|15|TRBD2
CASSQRGGSTDTQYF
TGTGCCAGCAGCCAGCGGGGCGGTAGCACAGATACGCAGTATTTT
>TRBV6-5|TRBJ1-2|.|12|.
CASSSGLYGYTF
TGTGCCAGCAGTTCGGGACTCTATGGCTACACCTTC
>TRBV18|TRBJ1-3|.|16|.
CASSPFNRGSGNTIYF
TGTGCCAGCTCACCATTTAATCGGGGTTCTGGAAACACCATATATTTT
>TRBV7-3|TRBJ1-2|few|13|.
CASSAGGPYGYTF
TGTGCCAGCAGCGCCGGAGGCCCCTATGGCTACACCTTC
>TRBV5-6|TRBJ1-3|.|13|.
CASSLGPGNTIYF
TGTGCCAGCAGCTTGGGGCCAGGAAACACCATATATTTT
>TRBV6-2/TRBV6-3|TRBJ1-5|.|15|.
CASSYGGNRNQPQHF
TGTGCCAGCAGTTATGGAGGGAATCGCAATCAGCCCCAGCATTTT
>TRBV11-2|TRBJ1-2|.|15|.
CASSLTGRRDYGYTF
TGTGCCAGCAGCTTAACAGGGAGAAGAGACTATGGCTACACCTTC
>TRBV27|TRBJ2-6|.|18|TRBD2
CASSSWEGPSSGANVLTF
TGTGCCAGCAGCTCCTGGGAGGGACCCTCCTCTGGGGCCAACGTCCTGACTTTC
>TRBV5-1|TRBJ1-4|few|15|.
CASSLGGPYNEKLFF
TGCGCCAGCAGCTTGGGTGGGCCTTATAATGAAAAACTGTTTTTT
>TRBV19|TRBJ2-1|.|17|TRBD2
CASSRSPGGGRRNEQFF
TGTGCCAGTAGTAGATCCCCTGGGGGGGGTAGACGCAATGAGCAGTTCTTC
>TRBV5-5|TRBJ2-3|.|15|.
CASSWRASGADTQYF
TGTGCCAGCAGCTGGAGGGCGTCCGGGGCAGATACGCAGTATTTT
>TRBV5-4|TRBJ1-4|.|14|.
CASSLAREGEKLFF
TGTGCCAGCAGCTTGGCCAGGGAGGGTGAAAAACTGTTTTTT
>TRBV27|TRBJ1-2|once|18|TRBD1
CASSPVDRGGIWDYGYTF
TGTGCCAGCAGTCCCGTGGACAGGGGAGGGATTTGGGACTATGGCTACACCTTC
>TRBV24-1|TRBJ1-2|.|16|.
CATSDSQAHNYYGYTF
TGTGCCACCAGTGATTCACAGGCACACAACTACTATGGCTACACCTTC
>TRBV6-5|TRBJ1-5|.|15|.
CASSTRGMGDQPQHF
TGTGCCAGCAGTACCCGGGGGATGGGGGATCAGCCCCAGCATTTT
>TRBV20-1|TRBJ2-2|.|14|.
CSASGGASSGELFF
TGCAGTGCTAGTGGGGGCGCCTCATCCGGGGAGCTGTTTTTT
>TRBV6-5|TRBJ1-4|many|13|TRBD1
CASSYGQGGKLFF
TGTGCCAGCAGTTACGGACAGGGTGGAAAACTGTTTTTT
>TRBV3-1/TRBV3-2|TRBJ2-5|.|16|TRBD2
CASSQQRGGAQETQYF
TGTGCCAGCAGCCAACAACGGGGGGGGGCCCAAGAGACCCAGTACTTC
>TRBV5-1|TRBJ2-2|.|14|TRBD1
CASSGQGGTGELFF
TGCGCCAGCAGCGGACAGGGAGGAACCGGGGAGCTGTTTTTT
>TRBV27|TRBJ1-5|.|15|.
CASSLEAYSNQPQHF
TGTGCCAGCAGTTTAGAGGCGTATAGCAATCAGCCCCAGCATTTT
>TRBV28|TRBJ1-2|.|16|TRBD1
CASSPGGTGASYGYTF
TGTGCCAGCAGCCCCGGCGGGACAGGGGCTAGCTATGGCTACACCTTC
>TRBV5-1|TRBJ1-2|.|14|TRBD1
CASSLGQGVYGYTF
TGCGCCAGCAGCTTGGGACAGGGAGTTTATGGCTACACCTTC
>TRBV9|TRBJ1-1|.|14|.
CASSVGAGNTEAFF
TGTGCCAGCAGCGTAGGCGCGGGGAACACTGAAGCTTTCTTT
>TRBV5-1|TRBJ1-1|.|18|.
CASSLGSFWGTRRSEAFF
TGCGCCAGCAGCTTGGGCTCCTTTTGGGGCACCCGAAGGTCTGAAGCTTTCTTT
>TRBV12-5|TRBJ2-7|.|15|.
CASAQGAGETYEQYF
TGTGCTAGTGCCCAAGGGGCAGGGGAGACCTACGAGCAGTACTTC
>TRBV19|TRBJ2-7|once|15|TRBD2
CASSIRGGRGGEQYF
TGTGCCAGTAGTATCCGGGGGGGGCGCGGAGGCGAGCAGTACTTC
>TRBV10-3|TRBJ2-3|.|15|.
CAISWDPRGGDTQYF
TGTGCCATCAGCTGGGATCCCCGAGGAGGAGATACGCAGTATTTT
>TRBV6-5|TRBJ1-2|.|14|TRBD1
CASSYRTGDYGYTF
TGTGCCAGCAGTTACCGAACAGGGGACTATGGCTACACCTTC
>TRBV10-3|TRBJ1-2|.|13|.
CAISAIGGYGYTF
TGTGCCATCAGTGCCATAGGGGGCTATGGCTACACCTTC
>TRBV5-4|TRBJ2-2|.|16|TRBD1
CASSSPAGGYTGELFF
TGTGCCAGCAGCTCCCCGGCAGGGGGATACACCGGGGAGCTGTTTTTT
>TRBV10-2|TRBJ2-1|.|18|TRBD2
CASSESGLAGAFYNEQFF
TGCGCCAGCAGTGAGTCCGGGCTAGCGGGGGCTTTTTACAATGAGCAGTTCTTC
>TRBV5-1|TRBJ2-2|once|16|TRBD2
CASSVTSGANTGELFF
TGCGCCAGCAGCGTAACTAGCGGGGCCAACACCGGGGAGCTGTTTTTT
>TRBV7-9|TRBJ1-2|.|15|TRBD1
CASSTGQGAVYGYTF
TGTGCCAGCAGCACCGGACAGGGGGCGGTCTATGGCTACACCTTC
>TRBV24-1|TRBJ1-4|.|15|TRBD1
CATSDGQGPVEKLFF
TGTGCCACCAGTGACGGACAGGGGCCGGTTGAAAAACTGTTTTTT
>TRBV5-1|TRBJ1-2|.|15|TRBD1
CASSLQQGLSYGYTF
TGCGCCAGCAGCTTACAACAGGGGCTGAGCTATGGCTACACCTTC
>TRBV9|TRBJ2-3|.|14|TRBD1
CASSDDRGADTQYF
TGTGCCAGCAGCGACGACAGGGGGGCAGATACGCAGTATTTT
>TRBV24-1|TRBJ2-2|.|15|TRBD1
CATSLGGPEDGELFF
TGTGCCACCAGCCTAGGGGGCCCAGAGGACGGGGAGCTGTTTTTT
>TRBV29-1|TRBJ1-1|.|14|.
CSVEDAGGYVKAFF
TGCAGCGTTGAAGATGCGGGTGGGTACGTGAAAGCTTTCTTT
>TRBV7-8|TRBJ1-5|.|15|.
CASSRVGGNNQPQHF
TGTGCCAGCAGCCGAGTTGGGGGGAACAATCAGCCCCAGCATTTT
>TRBV5-1|TRBJ1-4|.|15|.
CASSSTGMNNEKLFF
TGCGCCAGCAGCTCCACAGGGATGAATAATGAAAAACTGTTTTTT
>TRBV10-3|TRBJ1-4|once|14|.
CAISRTGKNEKLFF
TGTGCCATCAGCCGCACAGGGAAGAATGAAAAACTGTTTTTT
>TRBV9|TRBJ1-3|.|15|TRBD1
CASSVGTGGGNTIYF
TGTGCCAGCAGCGTAGGGACAGGGGGTGGAAACACCATATATTTT
>TRBV5-4|TRBJ1-2|.|13|.
CASNQGGSYGYTF
TGTGCCAGCAACCAAGGGGGAAGCTATGGCTACACCTTC
>TRBV2|TRBJ1-4|.|14|.
CASGRHATNEKLFF
TGTGCCAGCGGCCGACACGCAACTAATGAAAAACTGTTTTTT
>TRBV24-1|TRBJ2-3|.|13|TRBD2
CATASGSTDTQYF
TGTGCCACGGCTAGCGGTAGCACAGATACGCAGTATTTT
>TRBV3-1/TRBV3-2|TRBJ2-3|once|18|TRBD2
CASSQGRLAGSSTDTQYF
TGTGCCAGCAGCCAAGGGCGGCTAGCGGGGTCTAGCACAGATACGCAGTATTTT